This is a list of T cell receptor beta chains from one sample in a study of CD8+ T cells in alopecia areata. The assay was immunoSEQ multiplex PCR, and TCRdb's table has in-frame clones only and misses some. The sample records a few hundred thousand clones, roughly 60% being singletons. This sample comprised CD4+ T cells sorted from blood, obtained at roughly week 52, from a patient treated with tofacitinib. The receptor set was obtained from a human donor with alopecia areata. Each CDR3 is given with its conserved first and last residue. A D gene is named only where the DNA matches it firmly. Clone sizes are given selectively: once, few, many, or a class where the clone is expanded.

j_gene,d_gene,abundance,v_gene,CDR3nt,CDR3aa
TRBJ1-5,TRBD1,.,TRBV18,TGTGCCAGCTCACGACAGGGGGGCAATCAGCCCCAGCATTTT,CASSRQGGNQPQHF
TRBJ2-1,TRBD1,few,TRBV6-5,TGTGCCAGCAGTTACTTCGGACAGGGGTACAATGAGCAGTTCTTC,CASSYFGQGYNEQFF
TRBJ1-6,.,once,TRBV5-1,TGCGCCAGCAGCTTGGATTGGGTGGGGAATTCACCCCTCCACTTT,CASSLDWVGNSPLHF
TRBJ2-1,.,.,TRBV25-1,TGTGCCAGCAGTCGAAGAAGTCACAATGAGCAGTTCTTC,CASSRRSHNEQFF
TRBJ1-1,.,.,TRBV10-3,TGTGCCATCAGTGAGTCCGGGAGGGGCTTTGAGAGTGGTGAAGCTTTCTTT,CAISESGRGFESGEAFF
TRBJ2-2,.,.,TRBV30,TGTGCCTGGAGTTTAGGCCACCAGAACACCGGGGAGCTGTTTTTT,CAWSLGHQNTGELFF
TRBJ1-2,.,.,TRBV25-1,TGTGCCAGCAGTGACCGACAGTACCGCTATGGCTACACCTTC,CASSDRQYRYGYTF
TRBJ1-5,.,.,TRBV30,TGTGCCTGGAGTTTGGCCGAAAATCAGCCCCAGCATTTT,CAWSLAENQPQHF
TRBJ2-1,TRBD2,few,TRBV4-3,TGCGCCAGCAGCCTCGAGCTAGCGGGGGTCTTCAATGAGCAGTTCTTC,CASSLELAGVFNEQFF
TRBJ2-7,.,few,TRBV11-2,TGTGCCAGCAGCTTAGGGCCAGGAGAACATCCGGGGCAGTACTTC,CASSLGPGEHPGQYF
TRBJ2-3,.,.,TRBV9,TGTGCCAGCAGCCCAAACCGTCGAGGAGATACGCAGTATTTT,CASSPNRRGDTQYF
TRBJ1-2,.,.,TRBV7-2,TGTGCCAGCAGCTCGTCCTGGCATGGCTACACCTTC,CASSSSWHGYTF
TRBJ2-2,.,.,TRBV7-2,TGTGCCAGCAGCTTACAACTAGCGAACACCGGGGAGCTGTTTTTT,CASSLQLANTGELFF
TRBJ2-5,.,.,TRBV6-5,TGTGCCAGCAGTTATGGTCGAGAGATCCAGTACTTC,CASSYGREIQYF
TRBJ2-2,.,.,TRBV11-2,TGTGCCAGCAGCCGGGACAACACCGGGGAGCTGTTTTTT,CASSRDNTGELFF
TRBJ2-7,.,.,TRBV7-9,TGTGCCAGCAGCGGTAGGCTAGCCCACGAGCAGTACTTC,CASSGRLAHEQYF
TRBJ1-2,.,.,TRBV30,TGTGCCTGGAGTGTACTCGGGGTCGGCGGCTACACCTTC,CAWSVLGVGGYTF
TRBJ2-3,.,once,TRBV30,TGTGCCTGGAGTGTAAGTGGTACACATACGCAGTATTTT,CAWSVSGTHTQYF
TRBJ2-2,.,.,TRBV11-2,TGTGCCAGCAAGATCCCGGGGCTAGCGAGTAACACCGGGGAGCTGTTTTTT,CASKIPGLASNTGELFF
TRBJ2-3,.,.,TRBV7-8,TGTGCCAGCAGCTTCCGACGGGACCGCCGAGATACGCAGTATTTT,CASSFRRDRRDTQYF
TRBJ2-1,.,.,TRBV30,TGTGCCTGGAGTGTATTCAAAAGGGCAGACAATGAGCAGTTCTTC,CAWSVFKRADNEQFF
TRBJ2-5,.,.,TRBV25-1,TGTGCCAGCATTGGCGACTTTCCCCTTGAGACCCAGTACTTC,CASIGDFPLETQYF
TRBJ2-3,.,few,TRBV5-1,TGCGCCAGCAGCTTACAGGGTCGGCCAGATACGCAGTATTTT,CASSLQGRPDTQYF
TRBJ2-3,TRBD2,once,TRBV29-1,TGCAGCGCGGTAGCGGGTCGTTTCTCGGATACGCAGTATTTT,CSAVAGRFSDTQYF
TRBJ2-5,.,.,TRBV29-1,TGCAGCGACCAAGAGACCCAGTACTTC,CSDQETQYF
TRBJ2-2,.,few,TRBV5-1,TGCGCCAGCGGGACAATGAACACCGGGGAGCTGTTTTTT,CASGTMNTGELFF
TRBJ1-6,.,.,TRBV5-4,TGTGCCAGCAGCTTCACAACTATCTCACCCCTCCACTTT,CASSFTTISPLHF